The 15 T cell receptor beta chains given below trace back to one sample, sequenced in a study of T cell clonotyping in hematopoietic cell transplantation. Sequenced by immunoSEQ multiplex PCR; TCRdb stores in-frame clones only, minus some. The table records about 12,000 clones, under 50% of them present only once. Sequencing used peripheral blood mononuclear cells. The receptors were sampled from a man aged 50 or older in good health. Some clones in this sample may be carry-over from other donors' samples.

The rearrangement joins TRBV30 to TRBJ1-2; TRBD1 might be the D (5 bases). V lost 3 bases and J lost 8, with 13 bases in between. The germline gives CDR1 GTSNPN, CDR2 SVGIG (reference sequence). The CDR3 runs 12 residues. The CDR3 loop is CAWRGGDRGYTF. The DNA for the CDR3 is TGTGCCTGGAGAGGAGGGGATCGAGGCTACACCTTC.

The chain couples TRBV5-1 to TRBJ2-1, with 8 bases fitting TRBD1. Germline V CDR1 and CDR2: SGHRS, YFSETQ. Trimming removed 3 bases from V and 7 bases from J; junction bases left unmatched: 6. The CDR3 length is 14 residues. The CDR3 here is CASSSGGLRNEQFF. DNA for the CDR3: TGCGCCAGCAGCTCAGGGGGCCTTAGAAATGAGCAGTTCTTC.

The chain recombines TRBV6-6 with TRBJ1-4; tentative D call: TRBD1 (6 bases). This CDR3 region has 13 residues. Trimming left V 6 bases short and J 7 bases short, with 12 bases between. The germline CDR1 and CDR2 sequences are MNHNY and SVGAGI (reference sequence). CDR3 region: CASRRGQSEKLFF. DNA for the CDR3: TGTGCCAGCAGACGAGGACAGAGTGAAAAACTGTTTTTT.

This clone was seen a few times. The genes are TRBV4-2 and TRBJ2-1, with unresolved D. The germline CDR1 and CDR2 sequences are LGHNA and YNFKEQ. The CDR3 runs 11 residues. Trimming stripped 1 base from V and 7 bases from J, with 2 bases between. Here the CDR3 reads CASSQGNEQFF. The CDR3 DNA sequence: TGTGCCAGCAGCCAAGGGAATGAGCAGTTCTTC.

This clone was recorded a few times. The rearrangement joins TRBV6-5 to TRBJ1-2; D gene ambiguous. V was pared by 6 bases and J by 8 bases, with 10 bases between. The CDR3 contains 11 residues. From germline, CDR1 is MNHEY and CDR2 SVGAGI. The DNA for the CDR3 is TGTGCCAGCAGAGACGGACTCGGCTACACCTTC. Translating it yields CASRDGLGYTF.

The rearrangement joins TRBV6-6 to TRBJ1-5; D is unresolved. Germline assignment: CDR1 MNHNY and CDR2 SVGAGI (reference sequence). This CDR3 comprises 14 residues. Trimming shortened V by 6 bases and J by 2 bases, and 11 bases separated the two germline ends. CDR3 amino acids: CASSSGWGNQPQHF. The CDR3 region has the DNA TGTGCCAGCAGCTCCGGGTGGGGCAATCAGCCCCAGCATTTT.

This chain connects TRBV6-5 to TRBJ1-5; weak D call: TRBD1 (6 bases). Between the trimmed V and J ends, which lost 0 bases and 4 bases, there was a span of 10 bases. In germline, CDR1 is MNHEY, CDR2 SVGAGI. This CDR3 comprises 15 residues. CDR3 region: CASSYSKGGNQPQHF. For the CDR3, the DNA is TGTGCCAGCAGTTACTCGAAAGGGGGTAATCAGCCCCAGCATTTT.

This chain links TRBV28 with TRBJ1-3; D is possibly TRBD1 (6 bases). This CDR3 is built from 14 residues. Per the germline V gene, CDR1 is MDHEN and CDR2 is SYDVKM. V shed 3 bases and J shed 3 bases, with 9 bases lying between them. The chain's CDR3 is CASSFAGDGNTIYF. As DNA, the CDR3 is TGTGCCAGCAGTTTTGCAGGGGATGGAAACACCATATATTTT. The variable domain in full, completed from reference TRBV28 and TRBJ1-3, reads DVKVTQSSRYLVKRTGEKVFLECVQDMDHENMFWYRQDPGLGLRLIYFSYDVKMKEKGDIPEGYSVSREKKERFSLILESASTNQTSMYLCASSFAGDGNTIYFGEGSWLTVV.

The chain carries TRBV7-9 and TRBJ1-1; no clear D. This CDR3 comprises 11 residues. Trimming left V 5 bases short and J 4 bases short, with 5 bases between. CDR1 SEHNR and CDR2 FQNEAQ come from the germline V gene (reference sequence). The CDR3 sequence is CASSVGTEAFF. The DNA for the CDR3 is TGTGCCAGCAGCGTGGGCACTGAAGCTTTCTTT.

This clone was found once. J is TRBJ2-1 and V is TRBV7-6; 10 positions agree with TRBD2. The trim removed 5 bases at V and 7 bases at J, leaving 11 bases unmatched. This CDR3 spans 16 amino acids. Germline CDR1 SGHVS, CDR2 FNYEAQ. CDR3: CASSPLGLADRNEQFF. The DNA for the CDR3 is TGTGCCAGCAGCCCTCTCGGACTAGCGGACCGTAATGAGCAGTTCTTC.

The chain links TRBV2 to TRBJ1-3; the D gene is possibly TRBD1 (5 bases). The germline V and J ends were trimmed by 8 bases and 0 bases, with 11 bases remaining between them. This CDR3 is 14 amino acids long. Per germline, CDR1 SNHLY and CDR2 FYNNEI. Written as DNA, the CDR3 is TGTGCCAGCTGGGGCAGCCTCTCTGGAAACACCATATATTTT. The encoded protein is CASWGSLSGNTIYF.

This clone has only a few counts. CDR3 in DNA: TGTGCCAGCAGTGAAGGGGGGGACGGCTACACCTTC. Translated, it gives CASSEGGDGYTF. V usage is TRBV6-1 and J usage is TRBJ1-2, with D tentatively TRBD1 (5 bases). V was cut by 1 base and J by 8 bases, with 8 bases left in between. The CDR3 is 12 amino acids. Germline V gene sequence: CDR1 MNHNS, CDR2 SASEGT.

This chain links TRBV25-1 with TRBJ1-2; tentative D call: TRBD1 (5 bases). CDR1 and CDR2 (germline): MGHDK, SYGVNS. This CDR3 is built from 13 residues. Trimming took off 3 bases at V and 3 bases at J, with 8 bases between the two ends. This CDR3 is CASSDGGYYGYTF. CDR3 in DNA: TGTGCCAGCAGTGACGGGGGTTACTATGGCTACACCTTC.

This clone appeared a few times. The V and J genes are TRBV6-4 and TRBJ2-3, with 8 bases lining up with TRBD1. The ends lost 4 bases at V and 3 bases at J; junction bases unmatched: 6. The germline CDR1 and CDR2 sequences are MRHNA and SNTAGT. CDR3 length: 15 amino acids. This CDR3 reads CASSGPGQVTDTQYF. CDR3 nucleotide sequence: TGTGCCAGCAGTGGCCCGGGACAGGTAACAGATACGCAGTATTTT.

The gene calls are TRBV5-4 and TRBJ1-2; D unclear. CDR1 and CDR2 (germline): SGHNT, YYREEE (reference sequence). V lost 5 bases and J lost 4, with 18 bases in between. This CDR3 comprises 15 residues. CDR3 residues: CASSGREGTSYGYTF. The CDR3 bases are TGTGCCAGCAGTGGACGTGAGGGCACTTCCTATGGCTACACCTTC.